This T cell receptor (beta chain) was recorded in a study of cytomegalovirus exposure and HLA in healthy donors. As concerns this clone: The antigen is not known.

General study results and limits: Later work associated 16,951 TCR beta sequences with HLA alleles at 0.05 false discovery rate.

PCR employed 60 Vbeta and 13 Jbeta primers. The data were produced by immunoSEQ multiplex PCR, yet TCRdb's version contains in-frame clones alone and is incomplete. The sample shows approximately 100,000 clones, just under 80% of them seen only once. Trimming removed 10 bases from V and 3 bases from J; junction bases left unmatched: 10. CDR3 length equals 14 residues. Germline V gene data show CDR1 as SEHNR and CDR2 as FQNEAQ (reference sequence). The gene calls are TRBV7-9 and TRBJ2-3; 7 bases are a match to TRBD2. Sequencing was performed on PBMCs. The TCR sequence derives from a woman aged 40 to 50 in good health and CMV-seropositive. The CDR3 is CATKAGAGTDTQYF. The CDR3 DNA follows: TGTGCCACAAAGGCGGGAGCGGGAACAGATACGCAGTATTTT.